In its sample, the clone carrying this TCR beta chain ranks as medium-sized. This CDR3 is also generated by other DNA sequences in the sample. The data originate from a study of T cell changes during pregnancy in multiple sclerosis. The assay was immunoSEQ multiplex PCR, and TCRdb's table has in-frame clones only and misses some. This sample has about 24,000 clones, with roughly 86% found just once. In germline, CDR1 is MNHNY, CDR2 SVGAGI (reference sequence). The V gene lost 2 bases and the J gene lost 0 bases, with 11 bases spanning the gap. This CDR3 has 15 residues. The sample was CD4+ T cells from peripheral blood mononuclear cells, taken in the second trimester of pregnancy. The rearrangement links TRBV6-6 to TRBJ2-7; no definite D call. This clonotype was obtained from a female donor in good health, enrolled as a control in a pregnancy study. The DNA of the CDR3 is TGTGCCAGCAGTTACGCCGACCGGAGCTCCTACGAGCAGTACTTC. It yields the protein CASSYADRSSYEQYF.